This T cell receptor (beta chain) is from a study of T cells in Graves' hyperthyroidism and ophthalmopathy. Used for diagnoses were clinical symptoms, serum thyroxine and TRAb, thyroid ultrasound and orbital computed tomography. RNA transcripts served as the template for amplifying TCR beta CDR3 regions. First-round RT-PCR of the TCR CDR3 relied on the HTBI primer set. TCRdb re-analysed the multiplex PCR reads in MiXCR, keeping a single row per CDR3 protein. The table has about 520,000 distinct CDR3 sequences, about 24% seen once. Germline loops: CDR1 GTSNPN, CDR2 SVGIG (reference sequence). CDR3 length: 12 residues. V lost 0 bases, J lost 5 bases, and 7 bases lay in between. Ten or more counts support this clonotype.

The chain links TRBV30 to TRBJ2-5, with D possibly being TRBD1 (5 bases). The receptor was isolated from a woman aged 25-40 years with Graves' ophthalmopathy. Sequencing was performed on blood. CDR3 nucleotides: TGTGCCTGGAGTGTGAACAGGGAGACCCAGTACTTC. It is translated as CAWSVNRETQYF.